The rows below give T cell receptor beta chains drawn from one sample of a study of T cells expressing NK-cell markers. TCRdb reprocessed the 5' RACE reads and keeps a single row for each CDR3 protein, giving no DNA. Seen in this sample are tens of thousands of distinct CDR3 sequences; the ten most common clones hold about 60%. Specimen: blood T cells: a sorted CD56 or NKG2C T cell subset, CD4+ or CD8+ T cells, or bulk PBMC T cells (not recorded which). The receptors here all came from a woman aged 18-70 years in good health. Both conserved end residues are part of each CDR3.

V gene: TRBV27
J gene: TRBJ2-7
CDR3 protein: CASSLRGAGEQYF

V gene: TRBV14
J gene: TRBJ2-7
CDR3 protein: CASSQVQYEQYF

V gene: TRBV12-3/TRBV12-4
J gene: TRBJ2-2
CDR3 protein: CASTPARGVNTGELFF

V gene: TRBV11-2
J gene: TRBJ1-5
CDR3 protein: CASSPTGPAQPQHF

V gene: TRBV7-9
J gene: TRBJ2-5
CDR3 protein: CASSSALRGVQETQYF

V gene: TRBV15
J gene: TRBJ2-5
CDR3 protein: CATSRIAGVIETQYF

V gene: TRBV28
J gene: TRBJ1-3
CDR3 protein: CASSSYKISGNTIYF

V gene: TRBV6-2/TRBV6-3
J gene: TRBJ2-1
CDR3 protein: CASSGGGPNSYNEQFF

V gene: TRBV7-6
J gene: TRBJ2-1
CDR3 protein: CASSRPMGAGPNEQFF

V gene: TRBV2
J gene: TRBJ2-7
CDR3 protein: CARQDRVGPYEQYF